In its sample, the clone carrying this T cell receptor (beta chain) was seen many times. The antigen remains undetermined. The source of the sample is a study of CD8 T cells in ankylosing spondylitis. Whole-study findings and limits: It was reported that disease-linked clones were significantly enriched in matched ankylosing spondylitis synovial fluid.

In TCRdb, the 5' RACE reads were re-called with MiXCR into one record per CDR3 protein. The data hold hundreds of thousands of distinct CDR3 sequences, with 8.6% observed a single time. Losses at the gene ends were 3 bases for V and 6 bases for J; bases not matched to a gene: 12. Germline CDR1 reads DFQATT; CDR2 reads SNEGSKA (reference sequence). CDR3 size: 15 residues. Sequencing was carried out using blood, either unsorted or a sorted T cell fraction (not recorded which). The rearrangement joins TRBV20-1 to TRBJ2-7, with 9 bases aligning to TRBD2. The sequence came from a male donor with ankylosing spondylitis or in good health (not recorded which). The CDR3 spells CSASPFAGGRREQYF. The CDR3 nucleotides are TGCAGTGCTAGTCCTTTCGCGGGAGGGCGACGCGAGCAGTACTTC.